This TCR beta chain was identified in a study of radiation and T cells in renal cell carcinoma. The assay was immunoSEQ multiplex PCR, and TCRdb's table has in-frame clones only and misses some. Of around 130,000 clones listed, about 81% are singletons. Time point described: blood 2 weeks post-SBRT. Treatment indicated: 15 Gy SBRT to primary tumor, nephrectomy 4 weeks later. This sequence was found in a woman aged 55-69 years with renal cell carcinoma. This material consisted of blood, taken from a patient whose treatment included radiotherapy and nephrectomy.

CDR3 sequence (DNA): TGTGCCATCAGTGAGGAGACAGGGTTGGATGAGCAGTTCTTC. The encoded protein is CAISEETGLDEQFF. The genes are TRBV10-3 and TRBJ2-1, with 7 bases aligning to TRBD1. The CDR3 spans 14 residues. Germline assignment: CDR1 ENHRY and CDR2 SYGVKD. J lost 8 bases, V lost 2 bases, and 6 bases had no gene match.